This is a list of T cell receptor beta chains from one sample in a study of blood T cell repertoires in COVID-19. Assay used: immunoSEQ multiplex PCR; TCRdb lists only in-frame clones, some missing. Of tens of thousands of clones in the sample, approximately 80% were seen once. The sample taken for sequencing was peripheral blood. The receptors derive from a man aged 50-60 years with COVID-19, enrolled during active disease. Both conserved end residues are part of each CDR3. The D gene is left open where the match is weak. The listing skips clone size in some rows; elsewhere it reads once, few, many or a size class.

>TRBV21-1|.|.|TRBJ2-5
CASSKASRVNQETQYF
TGTGCCAGCAGCAAAGCATCCAGGGTAAACCAAGAGACCCAGTACTTC
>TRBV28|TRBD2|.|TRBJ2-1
CASNPAGLGNEQFF
TGTGCCAGCAACCCAGCGGGATTGGGCAATGAGCAGTTCTTC
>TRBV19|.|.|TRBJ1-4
CASSIREATNEKLFF
TGTGCCAGTAGTATCCGAGAGGCAACTAATGAAAAACTGTTTTTT
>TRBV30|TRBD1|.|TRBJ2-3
CAWTLGTGLLYF
TGTGCCTGGACCCTGGGGACAGGGCTTCTGTATTTT
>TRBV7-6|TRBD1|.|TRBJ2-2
CASSSRDRGLTGELFF
TGTGCCAGCAGCTCCCGGGACAGGGGGCTCACCGGGGAGCTGTTTTTT
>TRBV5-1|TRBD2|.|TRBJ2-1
CASSLAVTSGKFF
TGCGCCAGCAGCTTGGCCGTGACTAGCGGGAAGTTCTTC
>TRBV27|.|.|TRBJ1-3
CASGRQASTAIYF
TGTGCCAGCGGCCGACAGGCTAGTACCGCCATATATTTT
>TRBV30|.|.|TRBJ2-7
CAWSERDSYEQYF
TGTGCCTGGAGTGAACGGGACTCCTACGAGCAGTACTTC
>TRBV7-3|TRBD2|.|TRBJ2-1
CASSRDGTSGNEQFF
TGTGCCAGCAGCCGAGACGGGACTAGCGGCAATGAGCAGTTCTTC
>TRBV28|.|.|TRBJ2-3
CASSLGGSTDTQYF
TGTGCCAGCAGTTTGGGGGGAAGCACAGATACGCAGTATTTT
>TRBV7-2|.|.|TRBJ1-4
CASSFRGDEKLFF
TGTGCCAGCAGCTTCAGGGGAGATGAAAAACTGTTTTTT
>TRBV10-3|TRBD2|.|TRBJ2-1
CAISRTSGFNNEQFF
TGTGCCATCAGTCGGACTAGCGGGTTCAACAATGAGCAGTTCTTC
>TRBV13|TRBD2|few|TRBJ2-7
CASSLGPSWLAGVHEQYF
TGTGCCAGCAGCTTAGGCCCAAGTTGGCTAGCGGGAGTCCACGAGCAGTACTTC
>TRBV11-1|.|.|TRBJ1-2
CASSLFPPRGNYGYTF
TGTGCCAGCAGCCTTTTCCCTCCTCGGGGTAACTATGGCTACACCTTC
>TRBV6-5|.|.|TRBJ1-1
CASSLLTGNTEAFF
TGTGCCAGCAGTCTCCTGACAGGGAACACTGAAGCTTTCTTT
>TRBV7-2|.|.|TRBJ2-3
CASSPVSTDTQYF
TGTGCCAGCAGCCCTGTCAGCACAGATACGCAGTATTTT
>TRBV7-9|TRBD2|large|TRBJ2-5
CASRREWAGEDQYF
TGTGCCAGCAGACGCGAGTGGGCGGGAGAGGACCAGTACTTC
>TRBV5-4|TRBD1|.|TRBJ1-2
CASSFPGQEASGYTF
TGTGCCAGCAGCTTTCCGGGACAGGAGGCGTCTGGCTACACCTTC
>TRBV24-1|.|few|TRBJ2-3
CATSDRTAGGTDTQYF
TGTGCCACCAGTGATAGGACAGCCGGGGGCACAGATACGCAGTATTTT
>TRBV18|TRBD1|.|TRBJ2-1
CASSQSTGTNEQFF
TGTGCCAGCTCACAATCGACAGGGACCAATGAGCAGTTCTTC
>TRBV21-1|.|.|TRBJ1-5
CASSKQQGARWSNQPQHF
TGTGCCAGCAGCAAACAGCAGGGGGCGCGGTGGAGCAATCAGCCCCAGCATTTT
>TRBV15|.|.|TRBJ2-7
CATSRDLRGSEQYF
TGTGCCACCAGCAGAGATCTCAGGGGTAGCGAGCAGTACTTC
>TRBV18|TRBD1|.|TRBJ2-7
CASSSLRDRNYEQYF
TGTGCCAGCTCATCTTTGCGGGACAGGAACTACGAGCAGTACTTC
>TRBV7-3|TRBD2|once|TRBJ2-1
CASSLGGSNEQFF
TGTGCCAGCAGCTTAGGCGGGAGCAATGAGCAGTTCTTC
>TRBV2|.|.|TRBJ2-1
CASSEGRTVYNEQFF
TGTGCCAGCAGTGAAGGAAGGACAGTCTACAATGAGCAGTTCTTC
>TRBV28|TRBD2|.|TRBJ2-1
CASSKTLAGGMNEQFF
TGTGCCAGCAGCAAAACACTAGCGGGAGGGATGAATGAGCAGTTCTTC
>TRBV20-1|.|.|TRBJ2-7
CSASSEIAVIGRSSYEQYF
TGCAGTGCCAGTAGCGAGATAGCGGTTATAGGACGAAGCTCCTACGAGCAGTACTTC
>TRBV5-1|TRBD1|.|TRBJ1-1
CASSTDRGHGTEAFF
TGCGCCAGCAGCACGGACAGGGGGCATGGCACTGAAGCTTTCTTT